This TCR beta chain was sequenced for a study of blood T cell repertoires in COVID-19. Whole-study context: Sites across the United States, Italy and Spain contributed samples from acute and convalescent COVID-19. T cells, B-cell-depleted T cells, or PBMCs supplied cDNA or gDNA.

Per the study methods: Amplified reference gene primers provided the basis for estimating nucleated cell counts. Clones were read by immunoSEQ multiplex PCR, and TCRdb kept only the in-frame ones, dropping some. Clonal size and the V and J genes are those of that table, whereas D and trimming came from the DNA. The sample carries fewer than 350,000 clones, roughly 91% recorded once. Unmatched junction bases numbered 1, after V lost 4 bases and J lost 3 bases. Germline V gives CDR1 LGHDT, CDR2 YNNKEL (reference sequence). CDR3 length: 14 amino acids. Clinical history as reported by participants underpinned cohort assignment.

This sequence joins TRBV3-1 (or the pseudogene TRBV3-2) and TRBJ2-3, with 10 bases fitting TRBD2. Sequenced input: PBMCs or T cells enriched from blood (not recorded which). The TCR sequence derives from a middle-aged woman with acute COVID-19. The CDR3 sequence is CASSLGLATDTQYF. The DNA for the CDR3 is TGTGCCAGCAGCCTGGGACTAGCGACAGATACGCAGTATTTT.